The present T cell receptor beta chain was sequenced within a study of chemoradiotherapy in HPV16-positive cancers. Data came from immunoSEQ multiplex PCR; TCRdb stores just in-frame clones and leaves some out. The table lists about 32,000 clones, approximately 90% of them singletons. Germline CDR1 reads LNHDA; CDR2 reads SQIVND (reference sequence). Trimming took 10 bases from V and 0 from J; bases not matched to a gene: 6. The CDR3 contains 15 residues. The genes are TRBV19 and TRBJ2-7; TRBD2 agrees at 13 bases. The source was blood, collected from a patient who underwent chemoradiotherapy. This receptor was taken from a human donor with HPV-associated anogenital cancer. The CDR3, as DNA: TGTGCCACAGGGACTAGCGGGACCCCCTCCTACGAGCAGTACTTC. It specifies CATGTSGTPSYEQYF.